The 12 T cell receptor beta chains given below trace back to one sample, sequenced in a study of blood T cell repertoires in COVID-19. Some clones are missing from TCRdb's copy, which holds only in-frame ones; the method was immunoSEQ multiplex PCR. The sample records about 200,000 clones, roughly 86% being singletons. Specimen: PBMCs or T cells enriched from blood (not recorded which). Receptor source: a woman under 40 with acute COVID-19.

The chain carries TRBV4-1 and TRBJ1-4; D not certain. The germline CDR1 and CDR2 sequences are MGHRA and YSYEKL. With 8 bases removed from V and 3 bases from J, the gap between germline ends came to 16 bases. This CDR3 contains 15 residues. CDR3 nucleotides: TGCGCCAGCCGGGAACTGGGAGGTGCTAATGAAAAACTGTTTTTT. Protein: CASRELGGANEKLFF.

The chain employs TRBV3-1 (or the pseudogene TRBV3-2) and TRBJ2-1; D uncertain. The germline V gene has CDR1 LGHDT and CDR2 YNNKEL (reference sequence). The CDR3 totals 15 residues. V lost 8 bases and J 0 bases, leaving 14 bases between the germline ends. This CDR3 is CASHLRVDSYNEQFF. Here the CDR3 DNA reads TGTGCCAGCCACCTCCGGGTAGACTCCTACAATGAGCAGTTCTTC.

The chain links TRBV9 to TRBJ1-1; unclear D gene. Trimming removed 2 bases from V and 5 bases from J, with 7 bases in between. Germline assignment: CDR1 SGDLS and CDR2 YYNGEE. The CDR3 extends over 12 amino acids. The CDR3 bases are TGTGCCAGCAGCGTGGGAGAAACTGAAGCTTTCTTT. The encoded protein is CASSVGETEAFF.

This clone has just one count. The genes are TRBV6-2 or TRBV6-3 and TRBJ1-5, with TRBD1 as a possible D gene (5 bases). The germline V gene has CDR1 MNHEY and CDR2 SVGEGT. CDR3 size: 15 residues. With 2 bases removed from V and 2 bases from J, the gap between germline ends came to 10 bases. CDR3 nucleotides: TGTGCCAGCAGTTACGGCGGGGCGGGCAATCAGCCCCAGCATTTT. Its translation: CASSYGGAGNQPQHF.

In regard to this clone: The junction does not match germline at one end; this may be a read error. The chain carries TRBV6-5 and TRBJ2-7; the D gene is possibly TRBD1 (5 bases). CDR3 length equals 15 residues. Germline loops: CDR1 MNHEY, CDR2 SVGAGI. CDR3 sequence (DNA): TGTGCCACCAGTCGGCCTTGGTCACAGGCGGCCGAGCAGTACTTC. Translated: CATSRPWSQAAEQYF.

The J gene is TRBJ1-2, the V gene TRBV9, with TRBD1 identical over 8 bases. CDR1 and CDR2 (germline): SGDLS, YYNGEE. The CDR3 loop spans 16 amino acids. With 3 bases clipped from V and 0 bases from J, the junction kept 7 bases outside the gene matches. CDR3 nucleotide sequence: TGTGCCAGCAGCGATGGGACAGGCCCTTCTAACTATGGCTACACCTTC. Translated: CASSDGTGPSNYGYTF.

The rearrangement links TRBV4-1 to TRBJ1-1; TRBD1 matches 7 bases. CDR1 and CDR2 (germline): MGHRA, YSYEKL. The CDR3 spans 16 residues. The J segment lost 4 bases and the V segment lost 3 bases, leaving 11 bases of the junction unmatched. The DNA of the CDR3 is TGCGCCAGCAGCCACCGACAGGGTAGTAGCAGCACTGAAGCTTTCTTT. It codes for CASSHRQGSSSTEAFF.

The J gene is TRBJ1-6, the V gene TRBV5-5; D gene uncertain. The V end lost 2 bases, the J end lost 9 bases, and 21 bases lay between the germline ends. The germline gives CDR1 SGHKS, CDR2 YYEKEE (reference sequence). The CDR3 is 17 amino acids. The CDR3 spells CASSLRDNYPVSSPLHF. In DNA form, the CDR3 reads TGTGCCAGCAGCTTACGGGATAACTATCCCGTTAGTTCACCCCTCCACTTT.

V gene TRBV14 combines with J gene TRBJ1-3; 8 bases match TRBD1. The CDR3 loop spans 15 amino acids. V was clipped by 3 bases and J by 4 bases; unmatched bases: 5. Germline V lookup: CDR1 SGHDN, CDR2 FVKESK. CDR3: CASSHSGGSGNTIYF. The DNA of the CDR3 is TGTGCCAGCAGCCATTCAGGGGGCTCGGGAAACACCATATATTTT.

The chain employs TRBV18 and TRBJ2-7; D gene ambiguous. The CDR3 contains 13 residues. Germline V gives CDR1 KGHSH, CDR2 LQKENI. V was shortened by 3 bases and J by 5 bases, with 11 bases between the two germline ends. Here the CDR3 DNA reads TGTGCCAGCTCACCGCGGCCAGACCACGAGCAGTACTTC. Protein product: CASSPRPDHEQYF. Full variable domain (rest looked up from reference TRBV18 and TRBJ2-7): NAGVMQNPRHLVRRRGQEARLRCSPMKGHSHVYWYRQLPEEGLKFMVYLQKENIIDESGMPKERFSAEFPKEGPSILRIQQVVRGDSAAYFCASSPRPDHEQYFGPGTRLTVT.

The gene calls are TRBV25-1 and TRBJ1-3, with TRBD1 matching 8 bases. Germline CDR1 is MGHDK and CDR2 is SYGVNS. CDR3 length: 16 amino acids. Trimming cost V 4 bases and J 3 bases; bases outside gene matches: 8. The CDR3 bases are TGTGCCAGCAGTGGAAGTGCAGGGGGCTATGGAAACACCATATATTTT. It translates to CASSGSAGGYGNTIYF.

The V gene is TRBV3-1 (or the pseudogene TRBV3-2), the J gene TRBJ2-2; no clear D. Germline values: CDR1 LGHDT, CDR2 YNNKEL (reference sequence). V was shortened by 5 bases and J by 7 bases, with 11 bases between the two germline ends. The CDR3 is made up of 13 amino acids. The CDR3 region has the DNA TGTGCCAGCAGCTACGAATCGGTCGGGGAGCTGTTTTTT. Translated, it gives CASSYESVGELFF.